These T cell receptor beta chains were read from a single sample in a study of T cells in Graves' hyperthyroidism and ophthalmopathy. TCRdb fed the multiplex PCR reads into MiXCR, producing one record per CDR3 protein. Among a few hundred thousand distinct CDR3 sequences listed, 15% to 20% were seen once. The material sequenced was blood. All receptors derive from a young woman with Graves' ophthalmopathy. Each CDR3 is given with its conserved first and last residue. D genes are given only for firm matches. Clone size appears in some rows only: once, few, many, or a class for an expanded clone.

abundance,d_gene,j_gene,v_gene,CDR3aa,CDR3nt
NA,NA,TRBJ2-5,TRBV28,CASSHPLEQETQYF,TGTGCCAGCAGCCACCCTCTGGAGCAAGAGACCCAGTACTTC
many,NA,TRBJ2-1,TRBV7-6,CASSNRLVANEQFF,TGTGCCAGCAGCAACAGACTAGTAGCCAATGAGCAGTTCTTC
NA,NA,TRBJ1-2,TRBV6-1,CASRVDSYGYTF,TGTGCCAGCAGGGTTGACAGTTATGGCTACACCTTC
NA,TRBD2,TRBJ2-2,TRBV29-1,CSALATAGANTGELFF,TGCAGCGCCTTGGCTACAGCGGGAGCGAACACCGGGGAGCTGTTTTTT
few,TRBD1,TRBJ2-7,TRBV6-1,CASSRDRVGYEQYF,TGTGCCAGCAGTCGAGACAGGGTTGGCTACGAGCAGTACTTC
NA,TRBD1,TRBJ2-7,TRBV20-1,CSARVRQGYEQYF,TGCAGTGCTAGAGTCCGACAGGGGTACGAGCAGTACTTC
many,TRBD2,TRBJ2-5,TRBV15,CATSGGTSGSETQYF,TGTGCCACCAGCGGCGGGACTAGCGGGAGTGAGACCCAGTACTTC
few,NA,TRBJ1-2,TRBV6-5,CASSYGPTDGYTF,TGTGCCAGCAGTTACGGACCTACCGATGGCTACACCTTC
many,TRBD1,TRBJ1-5,TRBV2,CASRRQGGGNQPQHF,TGTGCCAGCAGACGACAGGGGGGAGGAAATCAGCCCCAGCATTTT
many,TRBD2,TRBJ2-7,TRBV6-1,CASRRAGEAYEQYF,TGTGCCAGCAGGAGAGCGGGAGAAGCCTACGAGCAGTACTTC
NA,NA,TRBJ2-1,TRBV24-1,CATSDSSGARRVNEQFF,TGTGCCACCAGTGATTCATCGGGGGCGCGACGTGTGAATGAGCAGTTCTTC
once,NA,TRBJ2-2,TRBV6-1,CASLTVDTGELFF,TGTGCCAGCTTAACAGTGGACACCGGGGAGCTGTTTTTT
many,NA,TRBJ2-3,TRBV7-2,CASSKKDLPGADTQYF,TGTGCCAGCAGCAAGAAGGACCTCCCGGGCGCAGATACGCAGTATTTT
many,NA,TRBJ2-2,TRBV20-1,CSATGGLAGNTGELFF,TGCAGTGCTACTGGGGGACTCGCGGGGAACACCGGGGAGCTGTTTTTT
NA,NA,TRBJ2-1,TRBV28,CASSLITPNEQFF,TGTGCCAGCAGTTTAATAACTCCTAATGAGCAGTTCTTC
many,TRBD2,TRBJ2-3,TRBV20-1,CSASPLAGVGNTQYF,TGCAGTGCTAGCCCGCTAGCGGGAGTCGGTAATACGCAGTATTTT
many,TRBD1,TRBJ1-4,TRBV7-2,CASSPRTGNEKLFF,TGTGCCAGCAGCCCACGGACAGGGAATGAAAAACTGTTTTTT
few,TRBD1,TRBJ2-1,TRBV7-8,CASSLRTGYNEQFF,TGTGCCAGCAGCTTAAGGACAGGCTACAATGAGCAGTTCTTC
many,NA,TRBJ2-1,TRBV14,CASSQVGGSSYNEQFF,TGTGCCAGCAGCCAAGTGGGGGGAAGCTCCTACAATGAGCAGTTCTTC
many,TRBD2,TRBJ2-1,TRBV7-2,CASSLVPLAAYNEQFF,TGTGCCAGCAGCTTAGTACCGCTAGCGGCTTACAATGAGCAGTTCTTC
many,NA,TRBJ2-1,TRBV5-1,CASSLGSWDNEQFF,TGCGCCAGCAGCTTGGGTAGCTGGGACAATGAGCAGTTCTTC
NA,NA,TRBJ2-2,TRBV7-2,CASSLRGSNTGELFF,TGTGCCAGCAGCTTAAGGGGGAGCAACACCGGGGAGCTGTTTTTT
many,NA,TRBJ1-1,TRBV7-2,CASSFRDGNEAFF,TGTGCCAGCAGCTTTCGGGACGGCAATGAAGCTTTCTTT
many,TRBD1,TRBJ2-7,TRBV10-3,CATLPGTGTYEQYF,TGTGCCACTCTCCCCGGGACAGGCACCTACGAGCAGTACTTC
NA,TRBD1,TRBJ2-7,TRBV5-1,CASSLLGQGSGEQYF,TGCGCCAGCAGCTTGTTGGGACAGGGTTCCGGCGAGCAGTACTTC
NA,NA,TRBJ1-1,TRBV7-9,CASSNIRRNTEAFF,TGTGCCAGCAGCAACATTCGGAGGAACACTGAAGCTTTCTTT
NA,TRBD2,TRBJ2-3,TRBV6-1,CASSSRSGTSTDTQYF,TGTGCCAGCAGTTCTCGGAGCGGGACGTCCACAGATACGCAGTATTTT
few,NA,TRBJ2-1,TRBV12-3/TRBV12-4,CASSLALPSSYNEQFF,TGTGCCAGCAGTTTAGCGCTACCTAGCTCCTACAATGAGCAGTTCTTC
NA,NA,TRBJ2-2,TRBV20-1,CSASAPGGRSTGELFF,TGCAGTGCTAGTGCCCCTGGAGGGCGAAGCACCGGGGAGCTGTTTTTT
few,TRBD1,TRBJ2-3,TRBV7-3,CASSRRAGTGDLDTQYF,TGTGCCAGCAGTAGGAGGGCGGGGACAGGGGATCTAGATACGCAGTATTTT
few,NA,TRBJ1-2,TRBV27,CASHPWGRYTF,TGTGCCAGCCACCCATGGGGCCGCTACACCTTC
few,NA,TRBJ2-5,TRBV6-5,CASSYLGSGETQYF,TGTGCCAGCAGTTACTTGGGGTCTGGGGAGACCCAGTACTTC
few,NA,TRBJ1-1,TRBV28,CASRQNDEAFF,TGTGCCAGCAGACAGAACGATGAAGCTTTCTTT
many,NA,TRBJ2-3,TRBV7-2,CASSHLVSDGTDTQYF,TGTGCCAGCAGCCACCTCGTCTCCGATGGCACAGATACGCAGTATTTT
few,NA,TRBJ2-7,TRBV20-1,CSARKSDSYYEQYF,TGCAGTGCTAGGAAATCGGACAGCTACTACGAGCAGTACTTC
NA,NA,TRBJ1-2,TRBV29-1,CSVEDWPHGYTF,TGCAGCGTTGAAGATTGGCCCCATGGCTACACCTTC
NA,NA,TRBJ1-5,TRBV20-1,CSASSGGNQPQHF,TGCAGTGCTAGCTCAGGCGGCAATCAGCCCCAGCATTTT
many,TRBD2,TRBJ2-3,TRBV4-1,CASSQERTSGTSSTDTQYF,TGCGCCAGCAGCCAAGAACGGACTAGCGGAACTTCTAGCACAGATACGCAGTATTTT
many,TRBD1,TRBJ2-1,TRBV27,CASSLPGGSSNEQFF,TGTGCCAGCAGTTTACCAGGGGGCAGTAGCAATGAGCAGTTCTTC
few,TRBD1,TRBJ1-6,TRBV20-1,CSAGGQYNSPLHF,TGCAGTGCTGGGGGACAGTATAATTCACCCCTCCACTTT
NA,NA,TRBJ2-3,TRBV20-1,CSAPFVTDTQYF,TGCAGTGCCCCCTTTGTAACAGATACGCAGTATTTT
many,NA,TRBJ1-1,TRBV7-2,CASSLMGQMNTEAFF,TGTGCCAGCAGCTTAATGGGACAAATGAACACTGAAGCTTTCTTT
many,TRBD1,TRBJ2-7,TRBV28,CASSLTGLGLYEQYF,TGTGCCAGCAGTCTGACAGGGCTTGGGCTATACGAGCAGTACTTC
many,NA,TRBJ2-4,TRBV20-1,CSASDPPGNIQYF,TGCAGTGCTTCGGACCCCCCGGGAAACATTCAGTACTTC
many,TRBD2,TRBJ2-5,TRBV20-1,CSAGLAGRQETQYF,TGCAGTGCAGGACTAGCGGGGCGACAAGAGACCCAGTACTTC
few,NA,TRBJ2-1,TRBV7-6,CASSSVGGGEQFF,TGTGCCAGCAGCTCTGTAGGGGGGGGGGAGCAGTTCTTC
once,TRBD1,TRBJ1-4,TRBV2,CASGHRGRGEKLFF,TGTGCCAGCGGACACAGGGGGCGCGGGGAAAAACTGTTTTTT
many,NA,TRBJ1-2,TRBV5-6,CASSSYPVQGTRYGYTF,TGTGCCAGCAGCTCATACCCAGTGCAGGGGACGAGGTATGGCTACACCTTC
NA,TRBD1,TRBJ2-7,TRBV6-4,CASRTRTGHSYEQYF,TGTGCCAGCAGGACTCGGACAGGGCACTCCTACGAGCAGTACTTC
many,TRBD2,TRBJ2-1,TRBV10-3,CAISGEGWSSYNEQFF,TGTGCCATCAGTGGGGAGGGCTGGAGCTCCTACAATGAGCAGTTCTTC
many,NA,TRBJ1-6,TRBV28,CASSPGPDSPLHF,TGTGCCAGCAGCCCGGGGCCGGATTCACCCCTCCACTTT
many,NA,TRBJ1-2,TRBV3-1,CASSQGVYGYTF,TGTGCCAGCAGCCAAGGTGTCTATGGCTACACCTTC
many,NA,TRBJ2-5,TRBV6-1,CASSWRRAEETQYF,TGTGCCAGCAGTTGGCGGCGGGCGGAAGAGACCCAGTACTTC
NA,NA,TRBJ1-2,TRBV15,CATSRDRMGGTF,TGTGCCACCAGCAGAGATCGGATGGGTGGCACCTTC
NA,NA,TRBJ1-2,TRBV15,CATSGSNRVRYTF,TGTGCCACCAGCGGATCTAACAGGGTCCGCTACACCTTC